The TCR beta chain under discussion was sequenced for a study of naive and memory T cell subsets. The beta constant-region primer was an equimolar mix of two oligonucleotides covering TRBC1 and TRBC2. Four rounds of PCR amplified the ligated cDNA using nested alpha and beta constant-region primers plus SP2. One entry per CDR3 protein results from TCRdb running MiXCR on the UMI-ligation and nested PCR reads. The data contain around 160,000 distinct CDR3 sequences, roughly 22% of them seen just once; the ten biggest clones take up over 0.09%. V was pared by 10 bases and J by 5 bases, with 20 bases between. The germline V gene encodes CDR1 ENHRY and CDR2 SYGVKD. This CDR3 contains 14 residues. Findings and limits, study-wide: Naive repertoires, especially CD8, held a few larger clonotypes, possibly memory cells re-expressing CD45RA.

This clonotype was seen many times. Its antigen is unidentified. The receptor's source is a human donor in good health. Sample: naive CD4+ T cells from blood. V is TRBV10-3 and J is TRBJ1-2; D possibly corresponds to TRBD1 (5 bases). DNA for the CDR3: TGTGCCACGCAATTCGAGGGGCTAGCGTATGGCTACACCTTC. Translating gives CATQFEGLAYGYTF.